This entry lists 22 T cell receptor beta chains sequenced from one sample in a study of CD8 T cells in ankylosing spondylitis. TCRdb reanalysed the 5' RACE reads using MiXCR and keeps one entry per CDR3 protein. Of several thousand distinct CDR3 sequences detected, around 2.3% appear once; the ten largest clones hold approximately 51%. Sequencing was performed on blood, either unsorted or a sorted T cell fraction (not recorded which). These receptors were taken from a male donor with ankylosing spondylitis or in good health (not recorded which).

This clonotype was recorded at least ten times. V gene TRBV9 combines with J gene TRBJ2-1; TRBD2 agrees at 14 bases. Trimming took 0 bases from V and 8 from J; bases not matched to a gene: 7. The CDR3 is made up of 17 amino acids. Germline V gene data show CDR1 as SGDLS and CDR2 as YYNGEE. For the CDR3, the DNA is TGTGCCAGCAGCGTAGAAGGTGGGACTAGCGGGAGACATGAGCAGTTCTTC. Residues: CASSVEGGTSGRHEQFF.

This clonotype appeared many times. The CDR3 region is CASSTGTRRTDTQYF. In DNA form, the CDR3 reads TGTGCCAGCAGCACCGGGACTCGCCGCACAGATACGCAGTATTTT. V usage is TRBV9 and J usage is TRBJ2-3; tentative D call: TRBD2 (6 bases). Trimming left V 4 bases short and J 1 base short, with 13 bases between. The CDR3 loop spans 15 amino acids. Per the germline V gene, CDR1 is SGDLS and CDR2 is YYNGEE.

This clonotype was seen at least ten times. The V gene is TRBV9, the J gene TRBJ2-5; the match to TRBD2 covers 8 bases. Germline CDR1 reads SGDLS; CDR2 reads YYNGEE. V was clipped by 3 bases and J by 9 bases; unmatched bases: 19. CDR3 size: 17 residues. CDR3 protein: CASSAGRGDVLLGAQYF. CDR3 sequence (DNA): TGTGCCAGCAGCGCCGGGAGGGGGGACGTCCTTTTGGGGGCCCAGTACTTC.

This clonotype occurred many times. V and J are TRBV9 and TRBJ2-2; TRBD2 matches at 7 bases. The germline gives CDR1 SGDLS, CDR2 YYNGEE. Losses at the gene ends were 4 bases for V and 6 bases for J; bases not matched to a gene: 6. This CDR3 has 14 amino acids. The CDR3 sequence is CASSTGDYAGELFF. For the CDR3, the DNA is TGTGCCAGCAGCACCGGGGACTATGCCGGGGAGCTGTTTTTT.

By proportion, this clonotype is medium-sized. The chain is built from TRBV7-9 and TRBJ1-5, with D perhaps matching TRBD1 (5 bases). Germline V gene lookup returns CDR1 SEHNR and CDR2 FQNEAQ (reference sequence). Trimming removed 3 bases at V and 2 bases at J, with 14 bases between. This CDR3 is 16 amino acids long. This chain's CDR3 is CASSLAGLGGNQPQHF. In DNA, the CDR3 is TGTGCCAGCAGCTTGGCGGGGCTGGGTGGCAATCAGCCCCAGCATTTT. Full variable domain (missing parts from reference TRBV7-9 and TRBJ1-5): DTGVSQNPRHKITKRGQNVTFRCDPISEHNRLYWYRQTLGQGPEFLTYFQNEAQLEKSRLLSDRFSAERPKGSFSTLEIQRTEQGDSAMYLCASSLAGLGGNQPQHFGDGTRLSIL.

This clonotype was observed at least ten times. The genes are TRBV9 and TRBJ2-7; 12 nucleotides match TRBD2. The CDR3 is 15 residues long. The V gene's germline CDR1 is SGDLS and CDR2 YYNGEE. Trimming removed 3 bases from V and 0 bases from J; junction bases left unmatched: 1. The CDR3 DNA is TGTGCCAGCAGCGAGGGACTAGCGGGCTCCTACGAGCAGTACTTC. This sequence encodes CASSEGLAGSYEQYF.

This clonotype was found many times. The V gene is TRBV9, the J gene TRBJ2-1; D perhaps matches TRBD2 (6 bases). V shed 4 bases and J shed 1 base, with 9 bases lying between them. Germline values: CDR1 SGDLS, CDR2 YYNGEE. The CDR3 is made up of 14 amino acids. DNA of the CDR3: TGTGCCAGCAGCCCCCGGGGGTCCTACAATGAGCAGTTCTTC. This encodes CASSPRGSYNEQFF.

This clonotype was recorded many times. The chain recombines TRBV9 with TRBJ1-4; a weak D match, TRBD1 (5 bases). Trimming took off 4 bases at V and 6 bases at J, with 13 bases between the two ends. From germline, CDR1 is SGDLS and CDR2 YYNGEE. The CDR3 loop spans 14 amino acids. The DNA for the CDR3 is TGTGCCAGCAGCTCCGAGGGGAGGGATGAAAAACTGTTTTTT. It codes for CASSSEGRDEKLFF.

This clonotype was detected many times. The chain couples TRBV9 to TRBJ2-3; 16 bases match TRBD2. The V and J ends lost 3 bases and 4 bases, in that order; junction bases with no gene match: 5. The germline gives CDR1 SGDLS, CDR2 YYNGEE. This CDR3 is 17 amino acids long. The CDR3 loop reads CASSAEGLAGGSDTQYF. CDR3 coding DNA: TGTGCCAGCAGCGCCGAGGGACTAGCGGGAGGGTCAGATACGCAGTATTTT. Filled out from reference TRBV9 and TRBJ2-3, the complete variable domain reads DSGVTQTPKHLITATGQRVTLRCSPRSGDLSVYWYQQSLDQGLQFLIQYYNGEERAKGNILERFSAQQFPDLHSELNLSSLELGDSALYFCASSAEGLAGGSDTQYFGPGTRLTVL.

This clonotype was detected ten times or more. This rearrangement joins TRBV9 to TRBJ2-7; perhaps TRBD2 as D (5 bases). CDR1 is SGDLS, CDR2 YYNGEE, per germline. The V and J ends lost 0 bases and 3 bases respectively, with 10 bases between them. The CDR3 covers 14 residues. DNA for the CDR3: TGTGCCAGCAGCGTAGCCGGGGTTGGCTACGAGCAGTACTTC. Its protein product is CASSVAGVGYEQYF. Supplemented by reference TRBV9 and TRBJ2-7, the full variable domain reads DSGVTQTPKHLITATGQRVTLRCSPRSGDLSVYWYQQSLDQGLQFLIQYYNGEERAKGNILERFSAQQFPDLHSELNLSSLELGDSALYFCASSVAGVGYEQYFGPGTRLTVT.

This clonotype was recorded at least ten times. The chain's CDR3 is CASSESSGSAYNEQFF. In DNA form, the CDR3 reads TGTGCCAGCAGCGAGTCTAGCGGGAGCGCCTACAATGAGCAGTTCTTC. The rearrangement links TRBV9 to TRBJ2-1, with 10 bases aligning to TRBD2. The CDR3 totals 16 residues. With V trimmed by 3 bases and J by 2 bases, 5 bases remained unmatched. Germline V gene data show CDR1 as SGDLS and CDR2 as YYNGEE.

This clonotype was seen ten or more times. The rearrangement joins TRBV9 to TRBJ2-7; 13 nucleotides match TRBD2. This CDR3 spans 15 amino acids. The germline V gene has CDR1 SGDLS and CDR2 YYNGEE. The trim removed 5 bases at V and 5 bases at J, leaving 7 bases unmatched. The CDR3 nucleotides are TGTGCCAGCAGTTGGGGGACTAGCGGGATTAACGAGCAGTACTTC. It codes for CASSWGTSGINEQYF.

This clonotype appeared many times. The chain employs TRBV9 and TRBJ2-1, with 15 positions matching TRBD2. The junction had 11 bases not matched to a gene; V was cut back by 4 bases and J by 0 bases. Germline values: CDR1 SGDLS, CDR2 YYNGEE. CDR3 length: 20 residues. The CDR3 bases are TGTGCCAGCAGCTCACCGGAGGGACTAGCGGGAGGCCGCTCCTACAATGAGCAGTTCTTC. Amino acids: CASSSPEGLAGGRSYNEQFF.

This clonotype was detected many times. The chain links TRBV9 to TRBJ2-7; D could derive from TRBD1 or TRBD2 (5 bases each). This CDR3 comprises 14 residues. V lost 5 bases and J lost 0, with 12 bases in between. Germline V lookup: CDR1 SGDLS, CDR2 YYNGEE. The CDR3 DNA is TGTGCCAGCAGTTCCGGGACCGTCTCCTACGAGCAGTACTTC. Its translation: CASSSGTVSYEQYF.

This clonotype ranks as large. This rearrangement joins TRBV9 to TRBJ2-7; D is tentatively TRBD1 or TRBD2 (5 bases each). This CDR3 spans 13 amino acids. Germline CDR1 reads SGDLS; CDR2 reads YYNGEE. Trimming pared 7 bases from V and 4 bases from J, leaving 15 bases between. CDR3 in DNA: TGTGCCAGCGGGGGAGACAATGTATACGAGCAGTACTTC. As protein: CASGGDNVYEQYF.

By its share, this clonotype is medium-sized (0.01 to 0.1%). The rearrangement joins TRBV25-1 to TRBJ2-5, with 9 positions matching TRBD1. This CDR3 contains 13 residues. Losses at the gene ends were 4 bases for V and 4 bases for J; bases not matched to a gene: 1. Germline V gene data show CDR1 as MGHDK and CDR2 as SYGVNS. CDR3 loop: CASSGDRAETQYF. The CDR3 bases are TGTGCCAGCAGTGGGGACAGGGCAGAGACCCAGTACTTC.

This clonotype was recorded at least ten times. The chain couples TRBV9 to TRBJ2-7; D possibly matches TRBD1 or TRBD2 (5 bases each). Germline V gene data show CDR1 as SGDLS and CDR2 as YYNGEE. CDR3 length equals 15 residues. The germline V and J ends were trimmed by 2 bases and 0 bases, with 12 bases remaining between them. CDR3 DNA: TGTGCCAGCAGCGTCTCCTTTGGGGGCTCCTACGAGCAGTACTTC. This gives the protein CASSVSFGGSYEQYF.

Ten or more counts support this clonotype. The V and J genes are TRBV9 and TRBJ2-7, with a weak D call TRBD2 (5 bases). Germline V gene sequence: CDR1 SGDLS, CDR2 YYNGEE. The CDR3 is made up of 14 amino acids. The germline V and J ends were trimmed by 0 bases and 2 bases, with 9 bases remaining between them. CDR3 nucleotides: TGTGCCAGCAGCGTAGATCCTAGCCCCTACGAGCAGTACTTC. Amino acids: CASSVDPSPYEQYF.

At least ten counts were recorded for this clonotype. The J gene is TRBJ2-1, the V gene TRBV9, with D perhaps TRBD1 (6 bases). Germline loops: CDR1 SGDLS, CDR2 YYNGEE. This CDR3 has 15 residues. Trimming left V 1 base short and J 2 bases short, with 10 bases between. In DNA, the CDR3 is TGTGCCAGCAGCGTAACAGGGTCCCCCTACAATGAGCAGTTCTTC. It is translated as CASSVTGSPYNEQFF.

This clonotype was found many times. This chain uses TRBV9 with TRBJ1-5; D remains ambiguous. Germline CDR1 SGDLS, CDR2 YYNGEE. The CDR3 sequence is 14 residues long. Trimming took 2 bases from V and 2 from J, leaving 8 bases between them. CDR3 in DNA: TGTGCCAGCAGCGTCGGGTTTGGCAATCAGCCCCAGCATTTT. Its protein is CASSVGFGNQPQHF.

Ten or more counts support this clonotype. The V call is TRBV9, the J call TRBJ1-1, with 7 nucleotides matching TRBD1. There are 17 residues in the CDR3. Losses at the gene ends were 7 bases for V and 3 bases for J; bases not matched to a gene: 18. Germline V gene sequence: CDR1 SGDLS, CDR2 YYNGEE. CDR3 DNA: TGTGCCAGCGAAACAGACAGGGATTCTTTACGGGACACTGAAGCTTTCTTT. The encoded protein is CASETDRDSLRDTEAFF.

This clonotype was recorded many times. The V gene is TRBV9, the J gene TRBJ2-3; perhaps TRBD2 as D (6 bases). CDR1 is SGDLS, CDR2 YYNGEE, per germline. The CDR3 length is 14 residues. V was pared by 4 bases and J by 1 base, with 10 bases between. CDR3 loop: CASSPSVGTDTQYF. CDR3 nucleotides: TGTGCCAGCAGCCCTAGCGTGGGCACAGATACGCAGTATTTT.